Presented here are 14 T cell receptor beta chains from one specimen sequenced in a study of beta chain features in type 1 diabetes. Expressed TCRB transcripts got sequenced, as all isolated RNA was reverse transcribed. Assay: immunoSEQ multiplex PCR; the TCRdb copy retains only in-frame clones and omits some. The sample holds around 40,000 clones; about 65% are singletons and the top ten take over 2%. Specimen: Tregs from blood. Source of these receptors: a woman under 40 in good health.

The chain is built from TRBV4-2 and TRBJ1-4, with 8 positions matching TRBD1. Germline V gives CDR1 LGHNA, CDR2 YNFKEQ. Losses at the gene ends were 6 bases for V and 14 bases for J; bases not matched to a gene: 14. This CDR3 is 14 amino acids long. This CDR3 reads CASRESGGAGRLFF. CDR3 nucleotide sequence: TGTGCCAGCAGGGAATCAGGGGGCGCGGGACGGCTGTTTTTT.

The CDR3 DNA is TGCAGCGTTATGGGCCAGCACAGCAAAAACATTCAGTACTTC. Amino acid sequence: CSVMGQHSKNIQYF. The chain is built from TRBV29-1 and TRBJ2-4; D unresolved. Between the trimmed V and J ends, which lost 5 bases and 3 bases, there was a span of 14 bases. Per the germline V gene, CDR1 is SQVTM and CDR2 is ANQGSEA. The CDR3 loop spans 14 amino acids.

This clone was seen a single time. This chain links TRBV19 with TRBJ2-7; D may be TRBD1 (6 bases). V was clipped by 9 bases and J by 6 bases, with 15 bases between them. The length of the CDR3 is 12 residues. Germline V CDR1 and CDR2: LNHDA, SQIVND (reference sequence). This CDR3 reads CASRQGTAEQYF. The CDR3 DNA reads TGTGCCAGCAGGCAGGGGACCGCCGAGCAGTACTTC. The entire variable domain, with the rest obtained from reference TRBV19 and TRBJ2-7, is as follows: DGGITQSPKYLFRKEGQNVTLSCEQNLNHDAMYWYRQDPGQGLRLIYYSQIVNDFQKGDIAEGYSVSREKKESFPLTVTSAQKNPTAFYLCASRQGTAEQYFGPGTRLTVT.

The rearrangement joins TRBV25-1 to TRBJ2-3; D is ambiguous. Trimming took 4 bases from V and 3 from J, leaving 14 bases between them. The CDR3 sequence is 15 residues long. CDR1 is MGHDK and CDR2 is SYGVNS in the germline V gene. The CDR3 nucleotides read TGTGCCAGCAGTGTCCGGAGACTTCGGACAGATACGCAGTATTTT. This gives the protein CASSVRRLRTDTQYF.

The gene calls are TRBV7-6 and TRBJ2-1, with 7 bases lining up with TRBD2. Looked up from germline, CDR1 is SGHVS and CDR2 is FNYEAQ. The CDR3 spans 14 residues. The junction had 5 bases not matched to a gene; V was cut back by 0 bases and J by 9 bases. CDR3 nucleotides: TGTGCCAGCAGCTTAGCGCGGGCTAGCGGTGAGCAGTTCTTC. Translation gives CASSLARASGEQFF. Variable domain in full (rest from reference TRBV7-6 and TRBJ2-1): GAGVSQSPRYKVTKRGQDVALRCDPISGHVSLYWYRQALGQGPEFLTYFNYEAQQDKSGLPNDRFSAERPEGSISTLTIQRTEQRDSAMYRCASSLARASGEQFFGPGTRLTVL.

The chain is built from TRBV10-2 and TRBJ2-7, with TRBD2 identical over 8 bases. V dropped 3 bases and J dropped 4; count of bases not matched to a gene: 5. Germline V gene sequence: CDR1 WSHSY, CDR2 SAAADI. CDR3 length: 14 amino acids. The CDR3 sequence: CASSDGTSGYEQYF. The CDR3 DNA follows: TGCGCCAGCAGTGATGGCACTAGCGGTTACGAGCAGTACTTC.

This clone came up a few times. The chain has TRBV5-1 and TRBJ2-7, with 8 bases lining up with TRBD2. There are 16 residues in the CDR3. J was trimmed by 1 base and V by 1 base; bases with no gene match: 7. CDR1 SGHRS and CDR2 YFSETQ come from the germline V gene. Here the CDR3 DNA reads TGCGCCAGCAGCTTGATTGGGATAGCGGGATCCTACGAGCAGTACTTC. Its translation: CASSLIGIAGSYEQYF.

The chain is built from TRBV19 and TRBJ2-5; 8 bases align to TRBD1. From germline, CDR1 is LNHDA and CDR2 SQIVND (reference sequence). V lost 5 bases and J lost 5; bases outside the gene matches: 4. CDR3 length: 13 amino acids. This chain's CDR3 is CASSGQGDETQYF. The CDR3 DNA is TGTGCCAGTAGTGGACAGGGAGATGAGACCCAGTACTTC.

The chain employs TRBV6-1 and TRBJ2-5; tentative D call: TRBD2 (6 bases). Trimming left V 6 bases short and J 0 bases short, with 11 bases between. The CDR3 spans 14 residues. CDR1 is MNHNS and CDR2 is SASEGT in the germline V gene. The chain's CDR3 is CASRRGGNQETQYF. The CDR3 region has the DNA TGTGCCAGCAGGAGGGGCGGGAACCAAGAGACCCAGTACTTC.

In this sample, this clone turned up a few times. The chain joins TRBV28 to TRBJ1-5, with D unresolved. The CDR3 totals 17 residues. The V end was cut by 6 bases, the J end by 1 base, with 19 bases between. Germline V gene lookup returns CDR1 MDHEN and CDR2 SYDVKM. CDR3: CASSPWTGWESNQPQHF. The CDR3 DNA follows: TGTGCCAGCAGCCCATGGACCGGATGGGAGAGCAATCAGCCCCAGCATTTT.

This clone was counted only a few times. The rearrangement uses TRBV18 and TRBJ1-1; D ambiguous. The V end lost 3 bases, the J end lost 4 bases, and 6 bases lay between the germline ends. Germline V gene lookup returns CDR1 KGHSH and CDR2 LQKENI. This CDR3 has 12 amino acids. The CDR3 DNA sequence: TGTGCCAGCTCACCCACCGGCACTGAAGCTTTCTTT. It yields the protein CASSPTGTEAFF.

The chain links TRBV29-1 to TRBJ2-1, with a tentative D call TRBD1 (5 bases). CDR3 size: 13 residues. Germline CDR1 and CDR2: SQVTM and ANQGSEA. Trimming took off 6 bases at V and 7 bases at J, with 16 bases between the two ends. The chain's CDR3 is CSVGRGALNEQFF. In DNA form, the CDR3 reads TGCAGCGTGGGCCGTGGGGCGCTTAATGAGCAGTTCTTC.

The chain uses TRBV5-5 and TRBJ1-1; D might be TRBD1 (5 bases). Trimming took off 3 bases at V and 4 bases at J, with 13 bases between the two ends. The CDR3 loop spans 14 amino acids. CDR1 is SGHKS, CDR2 YYEKEE, per germline (reference sequence). The CDR3 sequence: CASSWRGRGTEAFF. The CDR3 DNA is TGTGCCAGCAGCTGGCGGGGCCGAGGCACTGAAGCTTTCTTT.

This clone was seen only once. The chain couples TRBV7-3 to TRBJ2-2; the D gene is possibly TRBD2 (5 bases). The germline V and J ends were trimmed by 3 bases and 1 base, with 6 bases remaining between them. CDR3 length equals 14 residues. CDR1 is SGHTA, CDR2 FQGTGA, per germline. The CDR3 spells CASSFGLNTGELFF. DNA for the CDR3: TGTGCCAGCAGCTTTGGACTGAACACCGGGGAGCTGTTTTTT.